The 10 T cell receptor beta chains below were found in one sample sequenced in a study of CD8+ T cells in alopecia areata. Extracted from the samples, RNA was reverse transcribed into cDNA to serve as the sequencing template. Repertoires were generated with immunoSEQ multiplex PCR, while TCRdb's copy carries only in-frame clones and drops some. The sample has under 350,000 clones; roughly 64% are singletons. Noted treatment: oral pan-JAK inhibitor, 5-10 mg twice daily. Sequencing used CD4+ T cells sorted from blood, obtained at week 24, from a patient treated with tofacitinib. Receptor source: a human donor with alopecia areata.

The chain carries TRBV28 and TRBJ2-5; tentative D call: TRBD1 (5 bases). V was clipped by 6 bases and J by 5 bases, with 13 bases between them. The CDR3 sequence is 13 residues long. CDR1 is MDHEN and CDR2 is SYDVKM in the germline V gene. In DNA form, the CDR3 reads TGTGCCAGCAGCCCAGGATCAGGGGAGACCCAGTACTTC. Translating it yields CASSPGSGETQYF.

This chain joins TRBV30 and TRBJ2-7, with 13 bases matching TRBD2. This CDR3 region has 16 residues. V trimming: 8 bases; J trimming: 2 bases; junction bases outside the gene matches: 12. Germline V gene lookup returns CDR1 GTSNPN and CDR2 SVGIG (reference sequence). CDR3 sequence reads: CAADTGLAGAAYEQYF. The DNA of the CDR3 is TGTGCCGCGGATACAGGACTAGCGGGGGCCGCCTACGAGCAGTACTTC.

The chain links TRBV5-1 to TRBJ2-1; the D gene is possibly TRBD2 (7 bases). CDR3 size: 15 residues. Germline values: CDR1 SGHRS, CDR2 YFSETQ. V was clipped by 4 bases and J by 5 bases, with 16 bases between them. The CDR3 spells CASSPHTGGHNEQFF. The CDR3 nucleotides read TGCGCCAGCAGCCCCCACACGGGGGGCCACAATGAGCAGTTCTTC.

The sample holds a few counts of this clone. This chain joins TRBV5-6 and TRBJ2-5, with TRBD2 matching over 7 bases. From germline, CDR1 is SGHDT and CDR2 YYEEEE. Unmatched junction bases numbered 5, after V lost 5 bases and J lost 4 bases. The CDR3 runs to 13 residues. CDR3 in DNA: TGTGCCAGCAGTCGGCGGGAGACAGAGACCCAGTACTTC. Amino acids: CASSRRETETQYF.

This clone was recorded a few times. V usage is TRBV19 and J usage is TRBJ2-1, with 7 bases matching TRBD2. Trimming took 7 bases from V and 5 from J; bases not matched to a gene: 8. Germline CDR1 is LNHDA and CDR2 is SQIVND (reference sequence). The CDR3 is 14 amino acids. DNA of the CDR3: TGTGCCAGTAATAGTCTAGCGGCTCACAATGAGCAGTTCTTC. Protein sequence: CASNSLAAHNEQFF.

This chain connects TRBV4-1 to TRBJ2-6; D is unclear. This CDR3 is built from 15 residues. The germline CDR1 and CDR2 sequences are MGHRA and YSYEKL. The V gene lost 1 base and the J gene lost 0 bases, with 4 bases spanning the gap. CDR3 region: CASSQVPSGANVLTF. CDR3 coding DNA: TGCGCCAGCAGCCAAGTCCCCTCTGGGGCCAACGTCCTGACTTTC.

The V and J genes are TRBV29-1 and TRBJ2-4; perhaps TRBD2 as D (6 bases). CDR3 length: 14 residues. Germline CDR1 reads SQVTM; CDR2 reads ANQGSEA. Between the trimmed V and J ends, which lost 4 bases and 4 bases, there was a span of 14 bases. The CDR3 nucleotides are TGCAGCGTTGCCTTAGGAGGGGCGAAAAACATTCAGTACTTC. Translating it yields CSVALGGAKNIQYF.

This sequence joins TRBV6-1 and TRBJ2-5, with 11 bases identical to TRBD2. V lost 6 bases to trimming and J lost 2 bases; unmatched junction nucleotides: 5. Germline CDR1 MNHNS, CDR2 SASEGT. CDR3 length equals 15 residues. CDR3 sequence reads: CASRELAGVQETQYF. In DNA form, the CDR3 reads TGTGCCAGCAGGGAACTAGCGGGAGTACAAGAGACCCAGTACTTC.

This clone was picked up a small number of times. The chain has TRBV7-9 and TRBJ2-1; tentatively, D is TRBD1 (5 bases). The germline gives CDR1 SEHNR, CDR2 FQNEAQ (reference sequence). The CDR3 is 17 residues long. Trimming removed 6 bases from V and 13 bases from J, with 31 bases in between. DNA of the CDR3: TGTGCCAGCAGTTATGCGGTGGGGCTGTCTACGGCCTGGAGACAGTTCTTC. This translates into CASSYAVGLSTAWRQFF. The variable domain in full, with the rest retrieved from reference TRBV7-9 and TRBJ2-1, is DTGVSQNPRHKITKRGQNVTFRCDPISEHNRLYWYRQTLGQGPEFLTYFQNEAQLEKSRLLSDRFSAERPKGSFSTLEIQRTEQGDSAMYLCASSYAVGLSTAWRQFFGPGTRLTVL.

The chain employs TRBV30 and TRBJ2-3; 9 nucleotides line up with TRBD2. Germline lookup yields CDR1 GTSNPN and CDR2 SVGIG (reference sequence). V lost 2 bases to trimming and J lost 3 bases; unmatched junction nucleotides: 6. This CDR3 spans 15 amino acids. CDR3 nucleotides: TGTGCCTGGAGTAAGCTAGCGGGGCCAACAGATACGCAGTATTTT. As protein: CAWSKLAGPTDTQYF.